The clone carrying this T cell receptor (beta chain) was counted a single time. Its antigen is unknown. The data belong to a study of siplizumab effects on memory and regulatory T cells. Findings and caveats of the study: For siplizumab cultures, the suppressive function of their proliferating Tregs was not confirmed. Naive T cells looked more diverse than memory cells and looked like major alloresponse contributors.

Here immunoSEQ multiplex PCR was the method, and the copy in TCRdb shows in-frame clones only, minus some. The table has about 91,000 clones, roughly 96% seen once; the top ten hold 0.025% to 0.035%. The germline V and J ends were trimmed by 0 bases and 3 bases, with 8 bases remaining between them. The germline V gene has CDR1 LNHNV and CDR2 YYDKDF (reference sequence). The CDR3 is made up of 14 amino acids. The sequenced sample consisted of naive CD4+ T cells sorted from blood. The sequence derives from a human donor in good health. V is TRBV15 and J is TRBJ1-1; the D is unclear. The CDR3 DNA reads as TGTGCCACCAGCAGAGACCCCTTAGACACTGAAGCTTTCTTT. It codes for CATSRDPLDTEAFF.